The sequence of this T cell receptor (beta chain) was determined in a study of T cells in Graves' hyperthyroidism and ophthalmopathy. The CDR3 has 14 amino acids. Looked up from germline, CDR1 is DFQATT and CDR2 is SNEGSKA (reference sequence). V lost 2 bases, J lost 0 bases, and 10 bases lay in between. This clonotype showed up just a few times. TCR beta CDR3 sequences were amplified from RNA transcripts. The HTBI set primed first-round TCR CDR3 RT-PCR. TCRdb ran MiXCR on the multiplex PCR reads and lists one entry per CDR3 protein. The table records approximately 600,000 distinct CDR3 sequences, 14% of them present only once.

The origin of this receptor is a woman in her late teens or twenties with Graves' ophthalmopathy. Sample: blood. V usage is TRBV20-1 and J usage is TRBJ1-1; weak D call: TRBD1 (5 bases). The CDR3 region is CSARTGTVNTEAFF. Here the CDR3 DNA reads TGCAGTGCTAGAACCGGGACGGTGAACACTGAAGCTTTCTTT.